The rows below give T cell receptor beta chains drawn from one sample of a study of tumor-infiltrating lymphocytes in primary liver carcinoma. One entry per CDR3 protein results from TCRdb running MiXCR on the multiplex PCR reads. Of around 80,000 distinct CDR3 sequences in the sample, around 70% were seen once. The sequenced material came from liver tumor tissue from sampling region 1. The receptors originated from a man in his forties or fifties with primary liver carcinoma and hepatitis B virus infection. The CDR3 runs from the conserved cysteine through the conserved F or W. Each record gives: V gene, D gene, J gene, clone size, CDR3 protein, CDR3 DNA. The D gene is left open where the match is weak. Expanded clones get a size class; other rows say once, few or many, or leave the size out.

>TRBV4-1|.|TRBJ1-3|.
CASSCGNYGNTIYF
TGCGCCAGCAGCTGCGGTAACTATGGAAACACCATATATTTT
>TRBV10-2|.|TRBJ2-3|.
CADTQGFELAQYF
TGCGCCGACACCCAGGGATTCGAACTAGCCCAGTATTTT
>TRBV10-2|.|TRBJ2-3|.
CASNESDSGQPQYF
TGCGCCAGCAATGAGTCCGATTCTGGTCAGCCCCAGTATTTT
>TRBV11-2|TRBD2|TRBJ2-7|.
CASSLGSGRARFAYEQYF
TGTGCCAGCAGCTTAGGTAGCGGGAGGGCCCGTTTCGCCTACGAGCAGTACTTC
>TRBV7-8|TRBD1|TRBJ1-2|.
CDTGPRTGGGGYIF
TGTGACACCGGCCCCCGGACAGGGGGCGGTGGCTACATCTTC
>TRBV20-1|.|TRBJ2-1|.
CSAHERRAEPYNEQFF
TGCAGTGCCCACGAAAGGAGAGCGGAACCCTACAATGAGCAGTTCTTC
>TRBV20-1|TRBD2|TRBJ2-3|few
CSAASGKSTDTQYF
TGCAGTGCTGCTAGCGGGAAGAGCACAGATACGCAGTATTTT
>TRBV6-2/TRBV6-3|.|TRBJ2-7|many
CASSPQGVEQYF
TGTGCCAGCAGCCCACAGGGAGTCGAGCAGTACTTC
>TRBV4-1|.|TRBJ2-2|.
CVSGGGRGYTGELFF
TGCGTCAGCGGAGGGGGCAGGGGATACACCGGGGAGCTGTTTTTT
>TRBV7-9|.|TRBJ2-4|.
CASSLDLTKNIQHF
TGTGCCAGCAGCTTGGACTTGACCAAAAACATTCAGCACTTC
>TRBV5-5|.|TRBJ1-2|.
CACSSSIGLSYTF
TGTGCCTGCAGCTCTAGTATAGGGTTAAGTTACACCTTC
>TRBV6-4|TRBD2|TRBJ2-3|.
CAINDSAGGPDTQYF
TGTGCCATCAATGACTCAGCGGGAGGGCCAGATACGCAGTATTTT
>TRBV12-3/TRBV12-4|.|TRBJ2-3|.
CVCSFVGGIDGTQYF
TGTGTCTGCAGTTTCGTCGGCGGGATAGATGGAACGCAGTATTTT
>TRBV5-4|.|TRBJ2-1|.
CASSERDQSNNEQFF
TGTGCCAGCAGCGAGAGGGACCAGAGCAACAATGAGCAGTTCTTC
>TRBV6-6|TRBD2|TRBJ2-7|once
CASSSSGLAGGPGKQYF
TGTGCCAGCAGTTCATCGGGACTAGCAGGAGGGCCGGGCAAGCAGTACTTC
>TRBV6-2/TRBV6-3|.|TRBJ2-7|.
CASRDLYGQCF
TGTGCCAGCCGAGATCTCTACGGGCAGTGCTTC
>TRBV20-1|TRBD2|TRBJ2-1|.
CSASLPTSGHYNEQFF
TGCAGTGCTAGTCTCCCGACTAGCGGCCACTACAATGAGCAGTTCTTC
>TRBV6-2/TRBV6-3|.|TRBJ2-7|.
CASSVRSGPTIGTGEQYF
TGTGCCAGCAGCGTTCGAAGCGGGCCGACTATCGGGACTGGCGAGCAGTACTTC
>TRBV29-1|TRBD2|TRBJ2-3|few
CRVVGLLAGGTGDTQYF
TGCAGAGTCGTAGGACTTCTAGCGGGAGGGACAGGCGATACGCAGTATTTT
>TRBV13|.|TRBJ2-7|.
CASSFSHNNEQYF
TGTGCCAGCAGCTTTAGCCACAACAACGAGCAGTACTTC
>TRBV11-1|.|TRBJ2-1|.
CTSSLGRINEQFF
TGTACCAGCAGCTTAGGCCGGATAAATGAGCAGTTCTTC
>TRBV19|TRBD2|TRBJ2-1|.
CACSQLAASYNEQLF
TGTGCCTGTAGCCAACTAGCGGCCTCCTACAATGAGCAGCTCTTC
>TRBV6-5|TRBD2|TRBJ2-7|.
CASSPSTGGPYEQYF
TGTGCCAGCAGTCCCTCGACGGGAGGCCCCTACGAGCAGTACTTC
>TRBV2|TRBD2|TRBJ2-1|many
CASSPLAGGLNEQFF
TGTGCCAGCAGCCCACTAGCGGGAGGACTCAATGAGCAGTTCTTC
>TRBV6-6|TRBD2|TRBJ2-5|.
CTSSPQGLAGLKETQYF
TGCACCAGCAGCCCTCAGGGACTAGCGGGACTTAAAGAGACCCAGTACTTC
>TRBV20-1|TRBD1|TRBJ2-5|.
CSASPGTGLETQYF
TGCAGTGCTAGCCCTGGGACAGGGTTAGAGACCCAGTACTTC
>TRBV19|.|TRBJ2-1|.
CASSINSYNEQFF
TGTGCCAGTAGTATAAACAGTTACAATGAGCAGTTCTTC
>TRBV5-6|.|TRBJ1-1|many
CASRPTGRTEAFF
TGTGCCAGCAGGCCAACAGGGAGAACTGAAGCTTTCTTT
>TRBV29-1|TRBD2|TRBJ2-7|.
CSVDHSSGSGEQYF
TGCAGTGTTGATCACTCTAGCGGGAGTGGCGAGCAGTACTTC
>TRBV11-2|.|TRBJ2-1|.
CASVLGDLRRREQFF
TGTGCTAGCGTATTAGGGGACCTCCGGAGACGTGAGCAGTTCTTC
>TRBV10-2|.|TRBJ2-1|.
CASGKNRNERFF
TGCGCCAGCGGCAAGAACCGCAATGAGCGGTTCTTC
>TRBV11-2|.|TRBJ2-6|.
CASSMGGDRGISLSVANVLTF
TGTGCCAGCAGCATGGGGGGAGATAGGGGCATTTCCCTCTCTGTGGCAAACGTCCTGACTTTC
>TRBV21-1|.|TRBJ2-1|.
CASSTQVRQSNEQFF
TGTGCCAGCAGCACCCAAGTCAGACAGTCAAATGAGCAGTTCTTC
>TRBV29-1|TRBD2|TRBJ2-1|once
CSGGLAALPNEQFF
TGCAGCGGCGGACTAGCGGCATTGCCAAATGAGCAGTTCTTC
>TRBV11-2|.|TRBJ2-7|.
CASGLTDGAHEHYF
TGTGCCAGCGGCTTAACCGACGGAGCCCACGAGCACTACTTC
>TRBV10-3|TRBD1|TRBJ2-7|.
CTISERDRGDQYF
TGTACCATCAGTGAGCGCGACAGGGGAGATCAGTACTTC
>TRBV4-1|.|TRBJ1-2|.
CASSPPTGAPYSYTF
TGCGCCAGCAGCCCGCCTACCGGGGCCCCCTATAGCTACACCTTC
>TRBV11-2|.|TRBJ2-5|many
CASSLDIGDREYF
TGTGCCAGCAGCTTAGATATCGGGGACCGCGAATACTTC
>TRBV4-2|.|TRBJ2-7|.
CASSQDLGSTYEQHF
TGTGCCAGCAGCCAAGATCTCGGAAGTACCTACGAGCAGCACTTC
>TRBV24-1|TRBD2|TRBJ2-7|.
CATSEVAGSGEQYF
TGTGCCACCAGTGAGGTAGCGGGAAGTGGGGAGCAGTACTTC
>TRBV4-2|.|TRBJ2-1|.
CASSQAGPDDGQFF
TGTGCCAGCAGCCAAGCGGGACCCGATGATGGGCAATTCTTC
>TRBV5-6|.|TRBJ2-2|.
CASSSEGGVDIGELFF
TGCGCCAGCAGCTCCGAGGGGGGAGTCGACATCGGGGAGCTGTTTTTT
>TRBV6-5|TRBD1|TRBJ2-7|.
CDGSYSGQGGEQYF
TGTGACGGTAGTTACTCTGGACAGGGGGGCGAGCAGTACTTC
>TRBV6-5|TRBD1|TRBJ1-1|.
CANSYSTGVGNTAAFF
TGTGCCAACAGTTACTCGACAGGGGTAGGGAACACTGCAGCTTTCTTT
>TRBV29-1|.|TRBJ2-7|few
CGAKGNSYKQYF
TGCGGCGCCAAAGGCAACTCCTACAAGCAGTACTTC
>TRBV12-3/TRBV12-4|.|TRBJ2-7|.
CACSGPAWEQYF
TGTGCCTGCAGCGGACCAGCTTGGGAGCAGTACTTC
>TRBV2|.|TRBJ2-1|once
CASSQSSYNEQFF
TGTGCCAGCTCCCAAAGCTCCTACAATGAGCAGTTCTTC
>TRBV20-1|TRBD2|TRBJ2-5|.
CNARDSGGLTGTQYF
TGCAATGCTAGAGATTCGGGAGGGCTTACTGGGACCCAGTACTTC
>TRBV5-1|TRBD2|TRBJ2-3|many
CASSLEPRESIDTQYF
TGCGCCAGCAGCTTGGAGCCGCGGGAGAGTATAGATACGCAGTATTTT
>TRBV6-1|.|TRBJ1-1|.
CASSEAWTRGRALF
TGTGCCAGCAGTGAGGCATGGACGCGAGGTCGGGCTCTCTTT
>TRBV11-2|TRBD2|TRBJ2-1|.
CACSFPRLAGEFYNEQFF
TGTGCCTGCAGCTTTCCTCGACTAGCGGGAGAATTCTACAATGAGCAGTTCTTC